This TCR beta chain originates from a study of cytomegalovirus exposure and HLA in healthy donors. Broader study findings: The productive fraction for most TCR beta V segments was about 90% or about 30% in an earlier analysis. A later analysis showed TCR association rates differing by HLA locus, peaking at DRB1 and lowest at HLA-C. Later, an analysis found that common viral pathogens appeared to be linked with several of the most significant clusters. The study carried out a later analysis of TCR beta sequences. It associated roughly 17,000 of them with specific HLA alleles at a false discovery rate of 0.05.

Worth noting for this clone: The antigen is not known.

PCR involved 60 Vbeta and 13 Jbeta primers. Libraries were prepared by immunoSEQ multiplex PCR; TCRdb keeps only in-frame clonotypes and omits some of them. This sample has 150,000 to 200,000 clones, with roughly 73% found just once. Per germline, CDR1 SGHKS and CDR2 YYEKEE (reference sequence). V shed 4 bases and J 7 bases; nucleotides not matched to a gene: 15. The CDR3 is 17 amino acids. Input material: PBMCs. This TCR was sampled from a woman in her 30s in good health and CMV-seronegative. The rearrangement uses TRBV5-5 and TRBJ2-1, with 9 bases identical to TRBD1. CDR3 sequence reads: CASSPPPGTGKGNEQFF. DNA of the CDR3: TGTGCCAGCAGCCCACCCCCTGGGACAGGGAAGGGTAATGAGCAGTTCTTC. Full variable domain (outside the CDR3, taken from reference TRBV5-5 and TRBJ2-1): DAGVTQSPTHLIKTRGQQVTLRCSPISGHKSVSWYQQVLGQGPQFIFQYYEKEERGRGNFPDRFSARQFPNYSSELNVNALLLGDSALYLCASSPPPGTGKGNEQFFGPGTRLTVL.